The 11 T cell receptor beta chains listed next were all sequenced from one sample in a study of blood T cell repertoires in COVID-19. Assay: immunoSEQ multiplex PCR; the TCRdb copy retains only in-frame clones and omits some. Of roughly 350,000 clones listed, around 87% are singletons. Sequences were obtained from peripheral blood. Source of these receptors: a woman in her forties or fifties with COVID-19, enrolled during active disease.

The CDR3 loop is CASSPAGGTSYEQYF. CDR3 in DNA: TGCGCCAGCAGCCCCGCGGGCGGAACCTCCTACGAGCAGTACTTC. This rearrangement joins TRBV4-1 to TRBJ2-7, with a tentative D call TRBD2 (5 bases). The germline V gene encodes CDR1 MGHRA and CDR2 YSYEKL. There are 15 residues in the CDR3. The V end was cut by 4 bases, the J end by 0 bases, with 13 bases between.

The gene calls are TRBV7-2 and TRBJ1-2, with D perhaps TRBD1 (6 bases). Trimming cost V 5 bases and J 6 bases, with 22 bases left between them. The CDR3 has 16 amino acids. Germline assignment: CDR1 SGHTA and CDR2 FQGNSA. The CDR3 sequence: CASSGKGGFPLNGYTF. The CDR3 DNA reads TGTGCCAGCAGCGGCAAGGGGGGGTTTCCATTGAATGGCTACACCTTC.

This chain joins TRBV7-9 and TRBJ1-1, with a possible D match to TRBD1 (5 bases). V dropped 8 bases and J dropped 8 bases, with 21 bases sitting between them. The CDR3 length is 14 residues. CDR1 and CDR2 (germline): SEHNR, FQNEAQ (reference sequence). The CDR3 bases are TGTGCCAGCGTCCAGGGTCCTGTAGTCGGCGAAGCTTTCTTT. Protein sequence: CASVQGPVVGEAFF.

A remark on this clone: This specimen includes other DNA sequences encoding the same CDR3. The DNA for the CDR3 is TGCAGCGTTGGGACAGGCAATCAGCCCCAGCATTTT. Translation gives CSVGTGNQPQHF. The V gene is TRBV29-1, the J gene TRBJ1-5, with D possibly being TRBD1 (6 bases). Trimming shortened V by 4 bases and J by 2 bases, and 6 bases separated the two germline ends. There are 12 residues in the CDR3. Germline loops: CDR1 SQVTM, CDR2 ANQGSEA.

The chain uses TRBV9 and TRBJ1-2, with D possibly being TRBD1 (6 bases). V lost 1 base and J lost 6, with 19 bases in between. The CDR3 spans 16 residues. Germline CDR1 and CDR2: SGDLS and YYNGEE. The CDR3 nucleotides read TGTGCCAGCAGCGTAACTCAGGGGCCACAAGGAGATGGCTACACCTTC. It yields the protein CASSVTQGPQGDGYTF.

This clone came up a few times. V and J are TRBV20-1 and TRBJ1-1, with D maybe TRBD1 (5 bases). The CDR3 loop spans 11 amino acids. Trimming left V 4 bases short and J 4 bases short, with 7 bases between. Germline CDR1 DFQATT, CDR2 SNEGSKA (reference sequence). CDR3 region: CSATGFTEAFF. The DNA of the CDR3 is TGCAGTGCTACAGGGTTCACTGAAGCTTTCTTT.

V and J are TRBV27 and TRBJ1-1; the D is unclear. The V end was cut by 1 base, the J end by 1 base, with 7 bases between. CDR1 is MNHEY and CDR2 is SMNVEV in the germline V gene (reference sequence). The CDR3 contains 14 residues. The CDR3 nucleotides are TGTGCCAGCAGTTTATTACAGACGAACACTGAAGCTTTCTTT. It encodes CASSLLQTNTEAFF.

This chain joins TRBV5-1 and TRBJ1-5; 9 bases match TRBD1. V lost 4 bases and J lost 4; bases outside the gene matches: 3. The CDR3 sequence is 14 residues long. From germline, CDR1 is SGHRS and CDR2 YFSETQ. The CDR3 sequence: CASSPGQGNQPQHF. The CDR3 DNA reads TGCGCCAGCAGCCCGGGACAGGGTAATCAGCCCCAGCATTTT.

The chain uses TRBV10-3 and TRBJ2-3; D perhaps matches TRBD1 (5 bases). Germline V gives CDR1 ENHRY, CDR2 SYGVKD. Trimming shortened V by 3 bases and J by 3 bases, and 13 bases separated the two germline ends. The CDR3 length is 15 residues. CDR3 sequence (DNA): TGTGCCATCAGTGAAGGAGAAAGGACAACAGATACGCAGTATTTT. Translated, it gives CAISEGERTTDTQYF.

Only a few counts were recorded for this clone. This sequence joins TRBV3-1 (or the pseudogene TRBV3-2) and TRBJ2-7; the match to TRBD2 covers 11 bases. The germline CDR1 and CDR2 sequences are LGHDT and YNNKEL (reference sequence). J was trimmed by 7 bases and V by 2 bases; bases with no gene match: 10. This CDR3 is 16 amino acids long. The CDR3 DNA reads TGTGCCAGCAGCCAAAGAGGGCCTAGCGGGAGGCAGGAGCAGTACTTC. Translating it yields CASSQRGPSGRQEQYF.

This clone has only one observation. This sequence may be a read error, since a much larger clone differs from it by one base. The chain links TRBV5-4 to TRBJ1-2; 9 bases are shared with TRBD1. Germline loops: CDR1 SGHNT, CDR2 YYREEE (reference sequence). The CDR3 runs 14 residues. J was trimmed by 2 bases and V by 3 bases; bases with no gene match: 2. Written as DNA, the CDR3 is TGTGCCAGCAGCTCGGGACAGGGCAACTATGGCTACACCTTC. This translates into CASSSGQGNYGYTF.